These T cell receptor beta chains were read from a single sample in a study of PD-1 blockade in classical Hodgkin lymphoma. The repertoire was sequenced with immunoSEQ multiplex PCR; TCRdb's copy has only in-frame clones and lacks some. The table lists approximately 9,600 clones, 74% of them singletons. The source material was CD4+ T cells from blood, sampled at baseline. The receptors come from a human donor with classical Hodgkin lymphoma. The CDR3 runs from the conserved cysteine through the conserved F or W. D genes are given only for firm matches. Clone sizes are given selectively: once, few, many, or a class where the clone is expanded.

J,size,D,V,DNA,CDR3
TRBJ1-2,few,.,TRBV5-1,TGCGCCAGCAGTAAGGACCTTATCTATGGCTACACCTTC,CASSKDLIYGYTF
TRBJ2-7,.,TRBD1,TRBV14,TGTGCCAGCAGCCTGACAGGGTTGATCTACGAGCAGTACTTC,CASSLTGLIYEQYF
TRBJ1-1,few,TRBD1,TRBV28,TGTGCCAGCAGTTTAGAGGGACAGCGGAAAGCTTTCTTT,CASSLEGQRKAFF
TRBJ1-4,.,.,TRBV5-1,TGCGCCAGCAGCTTGGGTGATTCAACTAATGAAAAACTGTTTTTT,CASSLGDSTNEKLFF
TRBJ1-2,.,TRBD1,TRBV6-1,TGTGCCAGCAGTGAACCGGGACAGGGTTATGGCTACACCTTC,CASSEPGQGYGYTF
TRBJ1-4,.,.,TRBV15,TGTGCCACCAGCAGAGACCCAAGATCAACTAATGAAAAACTGTTTTTT,CATSRDPRSTNEKLFF
TRBJ1-2,.,.,TRBV9,TGTGCCAGCAGCCCCTTGGGACAAACGAACTATGGCTACACCTTC,CASSPLGQTNYGYTF
TRBJ1-1,.,.,TRBV28,TGTGCCAGCATCGGGGGGAGCGGGAAGACTGAAGCTTTCTTT,CASIGGSGKTEAFF
TRBJ1-1,.,.,TRBV6-1,TGTGCCAGCAGTGTCCAAAAGAGAACTGAAGCTTTCTTT,CASSVQKRTEAFF
TRBJ2-1,once,.,TRBV5-1,TGCGCCAGCAGCTTGCACGGCGGAACCTCCTACAATGAGCAGTTCTTC,CASSLHGGTSYNEQFF
TRBJ2-5,.,.,TRBV4-1,TGCGCCAGCAGCCAAGATCGGCGCGGAAAGGGGGAGACCCAGTACTTC,CASSQDRRGKGETQYF
TRBJ1-4,few,.,TRBV6-6,TGTGCCAGCCGGGCAACAGGGACTAATGAAAAACTGTTTTTT,CASRATGTNEKLFF
TRBJ1-4,.,TRBD1,TRBV5-1,TGCGCCAGCAGCTTGGGAACAGGGGGGGATGAAAAACTGTTTTTT,CASSLGTGGDEKLFF
TRBJ1-1,few,.,TRBV29-1,TGCAGCGTTGAAAGGCAGGGTGGCACTGAAGCTTTCTTT,CSVERQGGTEAFF
TRBJ1-6,large,.,TRBV30,TGTGCCGGGACAATCGAGTATAATTCACCCCTCCACTTT,CAGTIEYNSPLHF
TRBJ2-1,few,TRBD2,TRBV7-3,TGTGCCAGCAGCCCTTTCATTGGGGTAGCGGGAGGCAATGAGCAGTTCTTC,CASSPFIGVAGGNEQFF
TRBJ2-2,.,TRBD2,TRBV2,TGTGCCAGCAGAGCGGGAGTGAGCGGGGAGCTGTTTTTT,CASRAGVSGELFF
TRBJ2-5,once,.,TRBV5-8,TGTGCCAGCAGGGCGACAGCCCAAGAGACCCAGTACTTC,CASRATAQETQYF
TRBJ2-5,few,TRBD2,TRBV18,TGTGCCAGCTCACCAGGACTAGCGGGAGAGACCCAGTACTTC,CASSPGLAGETQYF
TRBJ2-7,.,TRBD2,TRBV5-1,TGCGCCAGCAGCTCGGGCGGGGGCTCCTACGAGCAGTACTTC,CASSSGGGSYEQYF
TRBJ1-4,.,.,TRBV21-1,TGTGCCCCACCTGGGAAACTGTTTTTT,CAPPGKLFF
TRBJ1-1,.,.,TRBV5-3,TGTGCCAGAATACCTGGCCCTCAGAACACTGAAGCTTTCTTT,CARIPGPQNTEAFF
TRBJ2-3,.,.,TRBV14,TGTGCCAGCAGCCAGGGTTTACCAACAGATACGCAGTATTTT,CASSQGLPTDTQYF
TRBJ2-3,.,TRBD1,TRBV7-2,TGTGCCAGCAGCTTCAGGGGGCCCATGGATACGCAGTATTTT,CASSFRGPMDTQYF
TRBJ2-3,.,TRBD1,TRBV15,TGTGCCACCAGCAGTCCCGGGACAGGGGCCACAGATACGCAGTATTTT,CATSSPGTGATDTQYF
TRBJ1-1,once,TRBD1,TRBV18,TGTGCCAGCTCACCACCGGTAGCAGGGGGACGGACTGAAGCTTTCTTT,CASSPPVAGGRTEAFF
TRBJ2-2,.,TRBD1,TRBV18,TGTGCCAGCTCACCCCCCGGGACAGGGGTGACTCCCGGGGAGCTGTTTTTT,CASSPPGTGVTPGELFF
TRBJ1-3,.,.,TRBV5-4,TGTGCCAGCAGCTTGATTACTGGAAACACCATATATTTT,CASSLITGNTIYF
TRBJ1-1,.,.,TRBV29-1,TGCAGCGTTGATCGGGGGACCGAAGCTTTCTTT,CSVDRGTEAFF
TRBJ1-4,.,TRBD1,TRBV6-6,TGTGCCAGCAGTTACTGGGCAGGGGGCGAGTTTGGGCAACCGTTTTTT,CASSYWAGGEFGQPFF
TRBJ2-7,.,TRBD2,TRBV11-2,TGTGCCAGCAGCCTCGGGCGGGAGGGCATCTACGAGCAGTACTTC,CASSLGREGIYEQYF
TRBJ1-4,.,.,TRBV27,TGTGCCAGCAGTCCGAACAGGGAGAGACTGTTTTTT,CASSPNRERLFF
TRBJ1-3,.,.,TRBV18,TGTGCCAGCTCACCTCCCTGGGAGAGGAGGACCTCTGGAAACACCATATATTTT,CASSPPWERRTSGNTIYF
TRBJ2-5,.,TRBD2,TRBV14,TGTGCCAGCAGCCAAGATCAAGCGGGATTGGAGACCCAGTACTTC,CASSQDQAGLETQYF
TRBJ2-7,once,.,TRBV28,TGTGCCAGCAGCCAGGGTTACGAGCAGTACTTC,CASSQGYEQYF
TRBJ1-2,.,.,TRBV28,TGTGCCAGCAGTATTACCGGGGGCGAGAACTATGGCTACACCTTC,CASSITGGENYGYTF
TRBJ2-3,.,.,TRBV6-5,TGTGCCAGCAGTACCCGGGACGCTTCAGATACGCAGTATTTT,CASSTRDASDTQYF
TRBJ2-5,.,TRBD2,TRBV7-8,TGTGCCAGCAGCTTAGCGGGAGGGCCAGGGGAGACCCAGTACTTC,CASSLAGGPGETQYF